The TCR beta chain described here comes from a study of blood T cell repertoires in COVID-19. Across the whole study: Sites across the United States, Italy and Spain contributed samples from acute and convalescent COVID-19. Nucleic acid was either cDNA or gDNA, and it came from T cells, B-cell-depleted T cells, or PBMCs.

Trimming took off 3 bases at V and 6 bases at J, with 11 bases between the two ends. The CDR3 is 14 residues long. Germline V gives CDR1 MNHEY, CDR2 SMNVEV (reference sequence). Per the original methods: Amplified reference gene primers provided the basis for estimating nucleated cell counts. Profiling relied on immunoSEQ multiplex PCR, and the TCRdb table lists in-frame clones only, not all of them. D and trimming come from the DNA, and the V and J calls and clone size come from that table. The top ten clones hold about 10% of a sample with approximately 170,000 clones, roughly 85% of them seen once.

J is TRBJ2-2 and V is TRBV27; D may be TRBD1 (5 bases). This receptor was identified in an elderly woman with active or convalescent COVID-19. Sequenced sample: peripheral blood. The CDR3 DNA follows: TGTGCCAGCAGTTTGGGGCGGTTCCCCGGGGAGCTGTTTTTT. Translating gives CASSLGRFPGELFF.